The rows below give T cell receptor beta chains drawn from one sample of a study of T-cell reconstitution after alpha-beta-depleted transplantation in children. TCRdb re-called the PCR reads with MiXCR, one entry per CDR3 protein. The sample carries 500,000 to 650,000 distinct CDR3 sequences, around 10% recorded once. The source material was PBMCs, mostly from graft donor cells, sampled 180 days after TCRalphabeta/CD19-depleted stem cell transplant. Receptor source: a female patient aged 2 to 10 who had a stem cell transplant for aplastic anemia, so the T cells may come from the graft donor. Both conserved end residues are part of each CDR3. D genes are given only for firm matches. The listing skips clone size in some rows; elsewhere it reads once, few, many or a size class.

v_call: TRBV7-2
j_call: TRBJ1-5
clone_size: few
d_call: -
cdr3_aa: CASSLATGTRGQPQHF
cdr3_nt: TGTGCCAGCAGCTTAGCAACCGGGACCAGGGGTCAGCCCCAGCATTTT

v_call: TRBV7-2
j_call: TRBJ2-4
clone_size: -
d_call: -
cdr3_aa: CASSLAEIQYF
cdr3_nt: TGTGCCAGCAGCTTAGCCGAAATTCAGTACTTC

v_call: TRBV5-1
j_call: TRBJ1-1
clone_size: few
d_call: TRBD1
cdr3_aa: CASSLTDRAGWNTEAFF
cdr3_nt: TGCGCCAGCAGCCTAACGGACAGGGCCGGGTGGAACACTGAAGCTTTCTTT

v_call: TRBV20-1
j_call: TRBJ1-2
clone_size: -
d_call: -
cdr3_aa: CSARGAGYGYTF
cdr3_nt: TGCAGTGCTAGAGGGGCGGGCTATGGCTACACCTTC

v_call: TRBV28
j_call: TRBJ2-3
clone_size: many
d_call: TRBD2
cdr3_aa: CASRIGLADLPSTDTQYF
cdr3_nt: TGTGCCAGCCGAATCGGACTAGCGGACCTACCTAGCACAGATACGCAGTATTTT

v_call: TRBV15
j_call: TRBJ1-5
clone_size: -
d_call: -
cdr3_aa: CATSRDRGRQPQHF
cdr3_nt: TGTGCCACCAGCAGAGACAGGGGCCGTCAGCCCCAGCATTTT

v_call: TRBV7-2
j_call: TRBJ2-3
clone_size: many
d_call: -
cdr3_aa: CASSLTGAGADTQYF
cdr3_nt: TGTGCCAGCAGCTTGACGGGGGCGGGAGCAGATACGCAGTATTTT

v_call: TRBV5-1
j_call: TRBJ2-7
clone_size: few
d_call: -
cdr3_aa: CASRRLHSSYEQYF
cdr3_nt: TGCGCCAGCAGGCGTCTGCACAGCTCCTACGAGCAGTACTTC

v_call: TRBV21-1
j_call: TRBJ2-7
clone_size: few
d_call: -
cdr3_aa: CASSNRDRSYEQYF
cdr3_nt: TGTGCCAGCAGTAACCGGGACAGATCCTACGAGCAGTACTTC

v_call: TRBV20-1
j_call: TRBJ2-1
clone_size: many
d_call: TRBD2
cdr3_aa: CSAEPYPLAGGGNEQFF
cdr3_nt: TGCAGTGCTGAACCATACCCACTAGCGGGGGGAGGCAATGAGCAGTTCTTC

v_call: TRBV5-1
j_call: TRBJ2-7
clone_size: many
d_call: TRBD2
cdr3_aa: CASSLALAGKGYEQYF
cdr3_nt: TGCGCCAGCAGCTTGGCCCTAGCGGGAAAAGGGTACGAGCAGTACTTC

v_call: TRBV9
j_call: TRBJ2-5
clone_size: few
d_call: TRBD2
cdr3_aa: CASSVVSGRGETQYF
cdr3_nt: TGTGCCAGCAGCGTAGTAAGCGGGAGGGGAGAGACCCAGTACTTC

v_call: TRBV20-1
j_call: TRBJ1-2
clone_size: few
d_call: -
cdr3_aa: CSAPRVDYGYTF
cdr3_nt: TGCAGTGCCCCGAGAGTAGACTATGGCTACACCTTC

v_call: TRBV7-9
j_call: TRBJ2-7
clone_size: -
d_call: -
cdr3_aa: CASSLDLQGSYEQYF
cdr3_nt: TGTGCCAGCAGCTTAGACCTTCAGGGGTCCTACGAGCAGTACTTC

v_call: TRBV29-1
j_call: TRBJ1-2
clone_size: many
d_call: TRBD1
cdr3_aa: CSARTGVYGYTF
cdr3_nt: TGCAGCGCCAGGACAGGCGTCTATGGCTACACCTTC

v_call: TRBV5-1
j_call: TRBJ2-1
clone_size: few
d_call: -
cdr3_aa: CATVYYDQGGYNEQFF
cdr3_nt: TGCGCCACCGTATACTATGACCAGGGGGGATACAATGAGCAGTTCTTC

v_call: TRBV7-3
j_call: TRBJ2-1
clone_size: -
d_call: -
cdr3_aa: CASSLMGPSHEQFF
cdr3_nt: TGTGCCAGCAGCTTAATGGGGCCCTCCCATGAGCAGTTCTTC

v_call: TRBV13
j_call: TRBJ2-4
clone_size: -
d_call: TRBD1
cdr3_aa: CASSSTGENIQYF
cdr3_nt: TGTGCCAGCAGCTCCACAGGGGAAAACATTCAGTACTTC

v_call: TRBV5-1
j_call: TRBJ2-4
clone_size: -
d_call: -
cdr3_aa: CASSLKAPGLAKNIQYF
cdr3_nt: TGCGCCAGCAGCTTGAAGGCCCCAGGACTAGCCAAAAACATTCAGTACTTC

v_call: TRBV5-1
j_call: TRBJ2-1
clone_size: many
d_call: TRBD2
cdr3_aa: CASSSSGGSSYNEQFF
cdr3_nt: TGCGCCAGCAGCTCTAGCGGGGGAAGCTCCTACAATGAGCAGTTCTTC

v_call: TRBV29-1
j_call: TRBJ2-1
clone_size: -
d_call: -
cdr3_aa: CSGLSGSYNEQFF
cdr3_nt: TGCAGCGGTCTTTCCGGGTCCTACAATGAGCAGTTCTTC

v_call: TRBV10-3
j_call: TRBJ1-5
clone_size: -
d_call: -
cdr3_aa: CAISDRSKGPTQPQHF
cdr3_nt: TGTGCCATCAGTGACCGGTCCAAGGGTCCAACTCAGCCCCAGCATTTT

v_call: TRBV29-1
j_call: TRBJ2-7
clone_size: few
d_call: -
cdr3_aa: CSVEAGDYEQYF
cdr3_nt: TGCAGCGTTGAGGCAGGGGACTACGAGCAGTACTTC

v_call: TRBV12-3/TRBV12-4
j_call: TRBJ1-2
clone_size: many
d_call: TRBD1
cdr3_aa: CASSFPQTGDHGYTF
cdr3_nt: TGTGCCAGCAGTTTCCCTCAGACAGGGGATCATGGCTACACCTTC